This record looks at one T cell receptor (beta chain) sequence and its context. This clone was found a few times. Its target antigen remains unknown. No base quality information exists; no much larger clone differs at one position. The time point label corresponds to: cycle 1 day 1 (C1D1), immediately before nivolumab initiation. Every trial patient had relapsed after autologous stem cell transplantation, and cohorts A, B and C differed in prior brentuximab vedotin exposure. Using a Miltenyi CD4+ T cell isolation kit, CD4+ T cells were purified from thawed PBMCs through magnetic negative selection. The trial cohort included around 56 patients with relapsed/refractory classical Hodgkin lymphoma, and each patient had a best overall response of complete response, partial response or progressive disease. Trial patients were treated with single-agent nivolumab in the multi-cohort phase II CheckMate 205 trial. An independent review committee assessed best overall response by applying the 2007 International Working Group response criteria. Trial PBMCs were obtained immediately prior to nivolumab initiation (C1D1) and on therapy at cycle 2 day 1 and cycle 4 day 1. After peripheral blood was drawn into 8 mL Vacutainer Cell Preparation Tubes, PBMCs were isolated by centrifugation and then cryopreserved. Purified CD4+ and CD8+ fractions were generated only in cases for which an additional PBMC sample was available. Magnetically labelled cells were depleted on LS columns in a quadroMACS separator, and the flow-through was collected as the purified fraction.

These data originate in a study of PD-1 blockade in classical Hodgkin lymphoma (dated by TCRdb to about 2020). In the study overall: Nivolumab dosing was 3 mg/kg intravenously every 2 weeks, continuing until either disease progression or unacceptable toxicity. The study used TCR beta sequencing and CyTOF to define a peripheral blood immune signature of response to PD-1 blockade in classical Hodgkin lymphoma.

The cysteine opens and the phenylalanine closes a CDR3 of 19 amino acids. Only the CDR3 portion is preserved as DNA: 57 bases, with reading frame beginning at the first base. V is cut by 2 bases and J by 3 bases, and the space between the germline ends is 22 bases. Looking up the germline V gene yields CDR1 SGHTA and CDR2 FQGNSA. What the study reported, not specific to this receptor: Lower diversity was observed in patients in whom nivolumab was started less than 1 year after ASCT, and these patients were excluded from later analyses so that confounding by immune reconstitution would be avoided. By C4D1, a significant rise was seen in CD4+ TCR diversity but not in CD8+ TCR diversity (p=0.0027 vs p=0.16), and the rise was most apparent among complete responders (p=0.02). Trial patients achieving complete response had baseline diversity similar to newly diagnosed patients, whereas partial responders and progressors had significantly lower diversity. Baseline TCR diversity was reported to be lower in newly diagnosed patients than in healthy donors and to be lower still in relapsed/refractory patients. Only a single clinical trial cohort was studied, and what caused the repertoire differences, possibly disease activity or prior therapy, remained undefined.

Genomic DNA was isolated using the Qiagen DNeasy kit from unsorted PBMCs as well as from negatively selected CD4+ and CD8+ fractions. Using primers that anneal to V and J segments, immunoSEQ multiplex PCR amplified the TCR beta CDR3 regions. A synthetic immune receptor repertoire was used to minimize amplification bias, and remaining bias was computationally removed after sequencing. In the paper's pipeline: Repertoire diversity was quantified as the Shannon entropy index using custom Python scripts. Unsorted, CD4+ and CD8+ repertoires were analyzed separately, except in combined analyses where CD4+ and CD8+ sequences were merged in silico. Clonal expansion was defined as at least a 2-fold frequency increase after treatment relative to C1D1, with a pseudocount of 0.5 for undetected baseline clones. Clones with 0 or 1 copy at C1D1 were defined as singleton clones, while clones with 2 or more copies were defined as non-singleton clones. By matching protein sequences in sorted samples from the same patient, clones expanded in unsorted samples were annotated as CD4+, CD8+ or unknown. Wilcoxon tests were applied to paired samples to test diversity changes from C1D1 to C4D1. In TCRdb, the immuneACCESS table is reduced to in-frame sequences with V and J assigned. These tables do not hold every clone; where another copy was compared, an unresolved V gene accounts for under half, and the others remain unexplained. V and J calls and clone size are copied from that table; D and trimming were computed from the DNA. In this sample the table shows roughly 7,600 clones, 77% of which occur a single time. The top ten constitute approximately 7.2% of the sample.

This sample comprised CD4+ T cells from blood, obtained at baseline. The receptor's source is a human donor with classical Hodgkin lymphoma. The chain uses TRBV7-2 and TRBJ1-4; a confident D gene designation cannot be given. The CDR3 protein: CASSLNRFGVRPANEKLFF. The DNA sequence is given as TGTGCCAGCAGCTTAAATCGGTTTGGTGTGCGGCCAGCTAATGAAAAACTGTTTTTT.